This TCR beta chain was obtained from a study of blood T cells in healthy people across ages. The CDR3 covers 21 residues. Germline V gives CDR1 SGHVS, CDR2 FQNEAQ. Alongside a J-beta primer mix, a sample-barcoded 5' primer served in a second PCR lasting about 7 to 12 cycles. From the 5' RACE reads, TCRdb called clonotypes with MiXCR, one entry per CDR3 protein. Of about 570,000 distinct CDR3 sequences listed, 25% to 30% are singletons. This clonotype was observed a few times. An end of the junction differs from the germline gene, which may be a read error. The chain joins TRBV7-8 to TRBJ2-2; 8 nucleotides match TRBD1. This TCR was recovered from a woman in her 70s in good health. The sequenced material came from blood. The CDR3 spells CASSFDLLGAGGVANIGELFF. The CDR3 DNA follows: TGTGCCAGCAGCTTCGATCTACTTGGGGCAGGGGGCGTTGCGAACATCGGGGAGCTGTTTTTT.